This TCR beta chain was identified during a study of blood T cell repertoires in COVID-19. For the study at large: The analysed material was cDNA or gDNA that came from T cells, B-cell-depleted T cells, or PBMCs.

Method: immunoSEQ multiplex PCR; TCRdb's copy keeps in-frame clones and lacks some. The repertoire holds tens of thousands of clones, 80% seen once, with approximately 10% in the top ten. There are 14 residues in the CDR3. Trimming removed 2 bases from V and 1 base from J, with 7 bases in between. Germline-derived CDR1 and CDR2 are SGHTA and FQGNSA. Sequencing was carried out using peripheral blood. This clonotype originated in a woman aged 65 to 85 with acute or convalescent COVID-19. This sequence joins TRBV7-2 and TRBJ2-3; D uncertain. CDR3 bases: TGTGCCAGCAGCTTACGGTCCGGCACAGATACGCAGTATTTT. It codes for CASSLRSGTDTQYF.